Each of the 17 T cell receptor beta chains below was sequenced from the same sample in a study of shared clonotypes between healthy human individuals (dated by TCRdb to 2018 to 2021). Receptors were amplified or captured by the immunoSEQ multiplex PCR assay. In TCRdb, the immuneACCESS table is reduced to in-frame sequences with V and J assigned. These tables do not hold every clone; where another copy was compared, an unresolved V gene accounts for under half, and the others remain unexplained. The sample has a few hundred thousand clones on record, about 65% of them singletons. Roughly 11% of the sample comes from the top ten. The sample consisted of memory CD4+ T cells sorted from blood. Interpreted using the paper, the cell subset or site label stands for: CD45RA-negative fraction. Receptors were obtained from a man aged 25 to 40 in good health.

The chain has TRBV13 and TRBJ2-2; the match to TRBD2 covers 9 bases. Germline V gene lookup returns CDR1 PRHDT and CDR2 FYEKMQ (reference sequence). V dropped 3 bases and J dropped 0; count of bases not matched to a gene: 5. The CDR3 covers 17 residues. This CDR3 is CASSFGLAPTNTGELFF. The DNA of the CDR3 is TGTGCCAGCAGCTTCGGACTAGCGCCTACGAACACCGGGGAGCTGTTTTTT.

V usage is TRBV19 and J usage is TRBJ2-5; TRBD1 matches 9 bases. CDR1 is LNHDA, CDR2 SQIVND, per germline (reference sequence). This CDR3 spans 14 amino acids. V dropped 3 bases and J dropped 5; count of bases not matched to a gene: 4. The CDR3, as DNA: TGTGCCAGTAGTATCAACAGGGGGCACGAGACCCAGTACTTC. Translation gives CASSINRGHETQYF.

The chain recombines TRBV18 with TRBJ1-3, with TRBD1 identical over 9 bases. After removal of 4 bases from V and 0 bases from J, the junction contained 4 bases not matched to a gene. This CDR3 is 16 amino acids long. The germline V gene encodes CDR1 KGHSH and CDR2 LQKENI. The CDR3 nucleotides are TGTGCCAGCTCACAAGGACAGGGGAACTCTGGAAACACCATATATTTT. Translated, it gives CASSQGQGNSGNTIYF.

The chain combines TRBV9 with TRBJ2-5, with 8 bases aligning to TRBD1. This CDR3 contains 16 residues. After removal of 3 bases from V and 3 bases from J, the junction contained 10 bases not matched to a gene. Per germline, CDR1 SGDLS and CDR2 YYNGEE. The CDR3 sequence: CASSGPDRGVEETQYF. In DNA, the CDR3 is TGTGCCAGCAGCGGTCCCGACAGGGGCGTTGAAGAGACCCAGTACTTC.

The chain carries TRBV5-4 and TRBJ2-1; D not certain. The length of the CDR3 is 15 residues. Germline V gene data show CDR1 as SGHNT and CDR2 as YYREEE (reference sequence). With 4 bases removed from V and 7 bases from J, the gap between germline ends came to 18 bases. The CDR3 coding sequence is TGTGCCAGCAGCCCTCGGCTCCCCCTGGGGAATGAGCAGTTCTTC. Translating it yields CASSPRLPLGNEQFF.

The chain combines TRBV4-3 with TRBJ2-1, with a possible D match to TRBD2 (6 bases). Germline loops: CDR1 LGHNA, CDR2 YSLEER. The CDR3 length is 14 residues. Trimming shortened V by 3 bases and J by 4 bases, and 10 bases separated the two germline ends. In DNA, the CDR3 is TGCGCCAGCAGCCAGCACGCGGGATACAATGAGCAGTTCTTC. This translates into CASSQHAGYNEQFF.

A remark on this clone: The junction does not match germline at one end; this may be a read error. The V and J genes are TRBV10-1 and TRBJ2-3; D is uncertain. Germline loops: CDR1 WNHNN, CDR2 SYGVQD (reference sequence). The CDR3 runs 14 residues. The CDR3 bases are TGCGCCAGCAGTGAGGACGGCAGCAGAGATACGCAGTATTTT. It encodes CASSEDGSRDTQYF.

The chain is built from TRBV5-1 and TRBJ2-7; TRBD2 aligns across 10 bases. V shed 2 bases, J shed 2 bases, and the junction held 7 bases outside the gene matches. From germline, CDR1 is SGHRS and CDR2 YFSETQ. The CDR3 contains 16 residues. Here the CDR3 reads CASSLSLAGIAYEQYF. The CDR3 region has the DNA TGCGCCAGCAGCTTATCACTAGCGGGGATAGCCTACGAGCAGTACTTC.

This clone was found many times. The rearrangement links TRBV19 to TRBJ2-5; D possibly corresponds to TRBD2 (6 bases). This CDR3 has 14 residues. Trimming shortened V by 5 bases and J by 1 base, and 11 bases separated the two germline ends. Germline V lookup: CDR1 LNHDA, CDR2 SQIVND (reference sequence). The CDR3 protein is CASSGGAGQETQYF. DNA of the CDR3: TGTGCCAGTAGTGGCGGGGCAGGCCAAGAGACCCAGTACTTC.

This clone was seen many times. This chain connects TRBV28 to TRBJ1-5, with 8 bases matching TRBD1. In germline, CDR1 is MDHEN, CDR2 SYDVKM. There are 13 residues in the CDR3. The trim removed 10 bases at V and 4 bases at J, leaving 6 bases unmatched. CDR3 in DNA: TGTGCCACCTCCGACAGGGGAAATCAGCCCCAGCATTTT. Translating gives CATSDRGNQPQHF.

The J gene is TRBJ2-1, the V gene TRBV15; tentatively, D is TRBD1 (5 bases). CDR1 is LNHNV, CDR2 YYDKDF, per germline (reference sequence). The CDR3 spans 15 residues. Trimming cost V 8 bases and J 0 bases, with 14 bases left between them. CDR3 residues: CATAEGVRSYNEQFF. DNA for the CDR3: TGTGCCACCGCCGAAGGGGTACGCTCCTACAATGAGCAGTTCTTC.

The chain joins TRBV11-2 to TRBJ2-1; 7 bases match TRBD2. The J segment lost 1 base and the V segment lost 6 bases, leaving 6 bases of the junction unmatched. Germline lookup yields CDR1 SGHAT and CDR2 FQNNGV. The CDR3 sequence is 15 residues long. CDR3 nucleotides: TGTGCCAGCAGGACCAGCGGGGTTTCCTACAATGAGCAGTTCTTC. Translating gives CASRTSGVSYNEQFF. Full variable domain (missing parts from reference TRBV11-2 and TRBJ2-1): EAGVAQSPRYKIIEKRQSVAFWCNPISGHATLYWYQQILGQGPKLLIQFQNNGVVDDSQLPKDRFSAERLKGVDSTLKIQPAKLEDSAVYLCASRTSGVSYNEQFFGPGTRLTVL.

This clone was seen at least ten times. Other DNA sequences in this sample translate to the same CDR3. The chain has TRBV11-2 and TRBJ2-3, with D unclear. Trimming stripped 5 bases from V and 0 bases from J, with 12 bases between. Germline V gene data show CDR1 as SGHAT and CDR2 as FQNNGV. CDR3 length equals 15 residues. CDR3 loop: CASSLRGTSTDTQYF. The CDR3 nucleotides read TGTGCCAGCAGCCTAAGAGGTACCAGCACAGATACGCAGTATTTT.

This clone was counted only a few times. This chain links TRBV6-5 with TRBJ1-5, with D unclear. CDR3 length: 14 residues. V was cut by 0 bases and J by 5 bases, with 8 bases left in between. Germline lookup yields CDR1 MNHEY and CDR2 SVGAGI. This chain's CDR3 is CASSYSSFDQPQHF. In DNA, the CDR3 is TGTGCCAGCAGTTACTCGTCTTTTGATCAGCCCCAGCATTTT.

The chain has TRBV2 and TRBJ2-3; 8 bases match TRBD2. V was clipped by 0 bases and J by 1 base; unmatched bases: 3. The CDR3 consists of 16 residues. The V gene's germline CDR1 is SNHLY and CDR2 FYNNEI. CDR3 nucleotide sequence: TGTGCCAGCAGTGAAGCGGAGACTAGCGGCACAGATACGCAGTATTTT. Protein sequence: CASSEAETSGTDTQYF. Drawing the rest from reference TRBV2 and TRBJ2-3, the complete variable domain is EPEVTQTPSHQVTQMGQEVILRCVPISNHLYFYWYRQILGQKVEFLVSFYNNEISEKSEIFDDQFSVERPDGSNFTLKIRSTKLEDSAMYFCASSEAETSGTDTQYFGPGTRLTVL.

The chain has TRBV27 and TRBJ2-5, with D perhaps matching TRBD2 (6 bases). CDR1 is MNHEY, CDR2 SMNVEV, per germline (reference sequence). Trimming shortened V by 8 bases and J by 5 bases, and 24 bases separated the two germline ends. This CDR3 is 16 amino acids long. CDR3 DNA sequence: TGTGCCAGCTCGCAATCCGAAGGAGGGGCGCGGGAGACCCAGTACTTC. Protein product: CASSQSEGGARETQYF.

This clone showed up just a few times. The V call is TRBV2, the J call TRBJ1-4; D remains ambiguous. Deletions cut 6 bases from V and 5 bases from J, with 16 bases between. The germline CDR1 and CDR2 sequences are SNHLY and FYNNEI. The CDR3 spans 15 residues. This CDR3 is CASRTESTFNEKLFF. The CDR3 DNA reads TGTGCCAGCAGGACCGAAAGTACATTCAATGAAAAACTGTTTTTT.